The 3 T cell receptor beta chains below were found in one sample sequenced in a study of response to subunit inactivated influenza vaccine. TCRdb passed the RT-PCR reads through MiXCR, listing each CDR3 protein once. The repertoire holds 710,000 or so distinct CDR3 sequences, with 15% to 18% as singletons. Sequencing was performed on PBMCs from blood, taken roughly 13 days after vaccination. The receptor source for this set is a man aged 45-60 years who received an inactivated influenza vaccine.

This clonotype was found many times. The V gene is TRBV5-6, the J gene TRBJ2-5; a weak D match, TRBD1 (6 bases). V dropped 4 bases and J dropped 2 bases, with 9 bases sitting between them. Germline values: CDR1 SGHDT, CDR2 YYEEEE. The length of the CDR3 is 13 residues. The CDR3 DNA reads TGTGCCAGCAGCAAGGACAGTCAAGAGACCCAGTACTTC. Translated: CASSKDSQETQYF. Full variable domain (rest looked up from reference TRBV5-6 and TRBJ2-5): DAGVTQSPTHLIKTRGQQVTLRCSPKSGHDTVSWYQQALGQGPQFIFQYYEEEERQRGNFPDRFSGHQFPNYSSELNVNALLLGDSALYLCASSKDSQETQYFGPGTRLLVL.

The rearrangement joins TRBV6-1 to TRBJ2-2; D may be TRBD2 (6 bases). Per germline, CDR1 MNHNS and CDR2 SASEGT. V shed 4 bases and J shed 4 bases, with 10 bases lying between them. CDR3 length equals 14 residues. The CDR3 spells CASSAGTRTGELFF. The DNA of the CDR3 is TGTGCCAGCAGTGCCGGGACTCGCACCGGGGAGCTGTTTTTT.

As DNA, the CDR3 is TGTGCCAGCGCCTGGTCAAGCTCCTACGAGCAGTACTTC. This gives the protein CASAWSSSYEQYF. This chain links TRBV7-8 with TRBJ2-7; no definite D call. Deletions cut 8 bases from V and 0 bases from J, with 11 bases between. Germline values: CDR1 SGHVS, CDR2 FQNEAQ. The CDR3 contains 13 residues.